This T cell receptor beta chain appears in the sequencing data of a study of early T cells in non-severe SARS-CoV-2 infection. Via MiXCR, TCRdb re-called the 5' RACE reads, giving one row per CDR3 protein. The sample shows 70,000 or so distinct CDR3 sequences, more than 9% of them seen only once. The CDR3 is 15 residues long. V trimming: 0 bases; J trimming: 1 base; junction bases outside the gene matches: 4. Germline V gene sequence: CDR1 DFQATT, CDR2 SNEGSKA (reference sequence). This clonotype was seen at least ten times. The source is an adult who was a healthcare worker with PCR-confirmed SARS-CoV-2 infection or an uninfected control (not recorded which). This chain connects TRBV20-1 to TRBJ2-3; 7 nucleotides match TRBD1. Material: whole blood. In nucleotides, the CDR3 is TGCAGTGCTAGAGATCCGGGACAGCGCACAGATACGCAGTATTTT. This codes for CSARDPGQRTDTQYF.